Below are 2 T cell receptor beta chains sequenced from a single sample in a study of T cell changes during pregnancy in multiple sclerosis. Produced via immunoSEQ multiplex PCR; TCRdb's table is partial and in-frame only. The table shows about 130,000 clones, with less than 97% occurring only once. The sample here was peripheral blood, taken after pregnancy. The receptors here all came from a female donor with multiple sclerosis, enrolled in a pregnancy study.

This sequence joins TRBV4-3 and TRBJ2-1, with 7 bases identical to TRBD2. The CDR3 sequence is 17 residues long. V lost 0 bases to trimming and J lost 2 bases; unmatched junction nucleotides: 7. Germline V gene sequence: CDR1 LGHNA, CDR2 YSLEER. CDR3 loop: CASSQEPRDYTYNEQFF. DNA for the CDR3: TGCGCCAGCAGCCAAGAACCACGGGACTACACCTACAATGAGCAGTTCTTC.

The chain uses TRBV7-9 and TRBJ2-1; TRBD1 agrees at 7 bases. V was clipped by 2 bases and J by 3 bases; unmatched bases: 10. Germline CDR1 reads SEHNR; CDR2 reads FQNEAQ (reference sequence). This CDR3 region has 17 residues. The DNA of the CDR3 is TGTGCCAGCAGCTTAAGGGGGCTCCGGGACAACTACAATGAGCAGTTCTTC. Protein product: CASSLRGLRDNYNEQFF.